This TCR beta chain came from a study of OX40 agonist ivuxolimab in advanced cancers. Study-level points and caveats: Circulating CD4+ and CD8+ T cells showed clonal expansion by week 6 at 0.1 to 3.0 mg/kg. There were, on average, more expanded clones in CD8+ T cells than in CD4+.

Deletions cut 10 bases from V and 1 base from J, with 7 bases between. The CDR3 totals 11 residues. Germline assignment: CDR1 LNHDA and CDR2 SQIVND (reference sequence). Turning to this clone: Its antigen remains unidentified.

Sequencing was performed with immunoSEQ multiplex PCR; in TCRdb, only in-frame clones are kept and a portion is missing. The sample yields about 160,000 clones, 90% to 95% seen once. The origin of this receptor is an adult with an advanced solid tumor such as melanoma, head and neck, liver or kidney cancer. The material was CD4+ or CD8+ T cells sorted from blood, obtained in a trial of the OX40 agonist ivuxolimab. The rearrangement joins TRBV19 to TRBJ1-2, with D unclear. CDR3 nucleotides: TGTGCCACCCAGCTTAACTATGGCTACACCTTC. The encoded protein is CATQLNYGYTF.